A selection of T cell receptor beta chains follows, all from one sample in a study of blood T cell repertoires in COVID-19. Clones were read by immunoSEQ multiplex PCR, and TCRdb kept only the in-frame ones, dropping some. The data show roughly 250,000 clones, about 89% seen once. Material for sequencing was peripheral blood. Receptors originate from a man aged 25-45 years with acute or convalescent COVID-19. CDR3s leave out the opening cysteine and the closing phenylalanine or tryptophan.

j_call | v_call | cdr3_aa
TRBJ1-2 | TRBV3-1/TRBV3-2 | ASSPLEGNYGYT
TRBJ1-2 | TRBV30 | AWSPGRTYGYT
TRBJ2-1 | TRBV27 | ASSPPSSGRYNEQF
TRBJ2-2 | TRBV5-1 | ASSYRQGYVGELF
TRBJ1-3 | TRBV10-1 | ASSEGGTSGNTIY
TRBJ2-3 | TRBV6-5 | ASNRDFTDTQY
TRBJ1-2 | TRBV3-1/TRBV3-2 | ASSQRQDGYT
TRBJ2-2 | TRBV5-1 | ASSAGASGGTGELF
TRBJ2-7 | TRBV6-5 | ASSYRGTLYEQY
TRBJ2-2 | TRBV28 | ASSRTSFAGELF
TRBJ1-4 | TRBV10-3 | AISSAGRTATNEKLF
TRBJ2-5 | TRBV7-3 | ASSALPGGTQY
TRBJ2-3 | TRBV4-2 | ASSQGLAGTGDTQY
TRBJ1-3 | TRBV6-1 | ASRKQGTPGNTIY
TRBJ2-7 | TRBV2 | ASSGSGLAGAGQY
TRBJ2-7 | TRBV11-2 | ASSLDRDEQY
TRBJ1-6 | TRBV5-4 | ASSRGNSPLH
TRBJ1-3 | TRBV3-1/TRBV3-2 | ASSPSSRTGRNTIY
TRBJ1-1 | TRBV5-1 | ASSFRGTEAF
TRBJ1-3 | TRBV5-5 | ASSLGTGVSGNTIY
TRBJ1-1 | TRBV7-3 | ASSQAVNTEAF
TRBJ1-1 | TRBV5-6 | ASSLVVTGGEDTEAF
TRBJ2-7 | TRBV27 | ASSPTAGAGYEQY
TRBJ1-5 | TRBV6-6 | ASSTGTDNQPQH
TRBJ2-2 | TRBV5-1 | ASNLVASNTGELF
TRBJ1-2 | TRBV2 | ASSESGLGGYT
TRBJ1-6 | TRBV7-6 | ASRLLEGASSYNSPLH
TRBJ2-7 | TRBV24-1 | ATSDQGLSSEQY
TRBJ1-1 | TRBV14 | ASSWRGVTPEAF
TRBJ1-1 | TRBV3-1/TRBV3-2 | ASSQDTTLNTEAF
TRBJ1-6 | TRBV19 | ASSPRTGGGINSPLH
TRBJ1-2 | TRBV9 | ASSVEPSYGYT
TRBJ2-7 | TRBV19 | ASSFRGGREQY
TRBJ2-3 | TRBV9 | ASSPRLVAGGRRSDTQY
TRBJ1-6 | TRBV30 | AWSDKGSPLH
TRBJ2-7 | TRBV28 | ASRGRGGRYEQY
TRBJ2-1 | TRBV27 | ASSLTGQGGKNEQF
TRBJ2-3 | TRBV29-1 | SVEDQDTQY
TRBJ2-7 | TRBV27 | ASSWRDRGYEQY
TRBJ2-5 | TRBV7-9 | ASSLAPLEETQY
TRBJ2-1 | TRBV3-1/TRBV3-2 | ASRVAGGGNNEQF
TRBJ1-2 | TRBV5-4 | ASTQGGGYT
TRBJ2-2 | TRBV29-1 | SVGLAGESGELF
TRBJ2-6 | TRBV10-2 | ASNPGTSGGWANVLT
TRBJ1-4 | TRBV7-9 | ASSLLQGASEKLF